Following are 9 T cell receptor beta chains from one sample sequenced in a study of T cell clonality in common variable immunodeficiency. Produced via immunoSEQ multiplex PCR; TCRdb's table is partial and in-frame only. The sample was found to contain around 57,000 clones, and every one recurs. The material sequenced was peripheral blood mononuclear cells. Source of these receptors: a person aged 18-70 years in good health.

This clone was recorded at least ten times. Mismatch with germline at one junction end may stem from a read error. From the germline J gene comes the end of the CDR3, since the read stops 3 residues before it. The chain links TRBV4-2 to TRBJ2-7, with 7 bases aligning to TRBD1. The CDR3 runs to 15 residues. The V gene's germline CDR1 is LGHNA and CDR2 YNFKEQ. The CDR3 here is CASSQDRGQSYEQYF. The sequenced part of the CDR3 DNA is TGCGCCAGCAGCCAAGACCGGGGACAGTCCTACGAG.

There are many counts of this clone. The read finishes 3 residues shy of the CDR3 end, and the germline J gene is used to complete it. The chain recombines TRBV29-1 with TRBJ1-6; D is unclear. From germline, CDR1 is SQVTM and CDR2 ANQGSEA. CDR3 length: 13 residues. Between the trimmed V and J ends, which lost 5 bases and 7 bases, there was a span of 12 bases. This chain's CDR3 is CSVRTEQNSPLHF. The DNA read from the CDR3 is TGCAGCGTTAGGACTGAACAAAATTCACCC.

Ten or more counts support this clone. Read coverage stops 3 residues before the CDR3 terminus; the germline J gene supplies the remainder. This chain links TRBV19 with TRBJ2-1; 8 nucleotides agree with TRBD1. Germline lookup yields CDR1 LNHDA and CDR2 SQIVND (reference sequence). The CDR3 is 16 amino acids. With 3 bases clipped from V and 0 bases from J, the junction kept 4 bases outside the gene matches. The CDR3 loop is CASSISGGLSYNEQFF. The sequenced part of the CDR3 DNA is TGTGCCAGTAGTATCTCAGGGGGCCTCTCCTACAATGAG. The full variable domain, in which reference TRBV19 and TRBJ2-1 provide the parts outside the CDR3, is DGGITQSPKYLFRKEGQNVTLSCEQNLNHDAMYWYRQDPGQGLRLIYYSQIVNDFQKGDIAEGYSVSREKKESFPLTVTSAQKNPTAFYLCASSISGGLSYNEQFFGPGTRLTVL.

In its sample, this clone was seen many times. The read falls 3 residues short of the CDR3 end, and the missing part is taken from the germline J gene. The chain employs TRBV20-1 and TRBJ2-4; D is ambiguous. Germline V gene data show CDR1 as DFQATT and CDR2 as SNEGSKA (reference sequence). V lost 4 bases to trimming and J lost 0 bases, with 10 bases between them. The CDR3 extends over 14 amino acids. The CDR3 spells CSATPGQAKNIQYF. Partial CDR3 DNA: TGCAGTGCTACACCTGGGCAAGCCAAAAACATT.

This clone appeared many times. CDR3 sequence reads: CASSYRGGTEAFF. CDR3 DNA, as far as it was read: TGTGCCAGCAGTTACAGGGGTGGCACTGAA. This rearrangement joins TRBV6-2 or TRBV6-3 to TRBJ1-1; possibly TRBD1 for D (5 bases). The missing CDR3 end, 3 residues past where the read stops, is filled in from the germline J gene. Germline V lookup: CDR1 MNHEY, CDR2 SVGEGT. V gave up 2 bases and J gave up 4 bases, with 8 bases separating them. This CDR3 comprises 13 residues.

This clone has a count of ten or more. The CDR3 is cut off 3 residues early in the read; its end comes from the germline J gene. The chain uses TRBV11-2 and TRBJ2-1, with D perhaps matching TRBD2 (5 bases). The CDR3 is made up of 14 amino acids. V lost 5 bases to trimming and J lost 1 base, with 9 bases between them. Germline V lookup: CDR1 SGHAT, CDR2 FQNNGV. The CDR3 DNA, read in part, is TGTGCCAGCAGCAGCGGATCTTCCTACAATGAG. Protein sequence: CASSSGSSYNE. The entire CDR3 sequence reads CASSSGSSYNEQFF.

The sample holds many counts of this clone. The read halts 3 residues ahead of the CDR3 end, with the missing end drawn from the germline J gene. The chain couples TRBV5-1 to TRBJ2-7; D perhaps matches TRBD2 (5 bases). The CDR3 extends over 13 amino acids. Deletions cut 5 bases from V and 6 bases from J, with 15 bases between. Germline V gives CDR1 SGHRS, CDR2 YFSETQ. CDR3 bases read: TGCGCCAGCAGGCAGCTAGCTCTAGGCGAG. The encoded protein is CASRQLALGE. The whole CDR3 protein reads CASRQLALGEQYF.

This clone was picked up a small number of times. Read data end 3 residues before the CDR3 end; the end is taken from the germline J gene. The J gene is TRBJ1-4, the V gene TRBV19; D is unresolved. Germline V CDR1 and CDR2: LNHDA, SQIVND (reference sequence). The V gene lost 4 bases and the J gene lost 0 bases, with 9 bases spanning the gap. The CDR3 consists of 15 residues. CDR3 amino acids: CASSTLRATNEKLFF. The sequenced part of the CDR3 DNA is TGTGCCAGTAGTACTTTACGGGCAACTAATGAAAAA.

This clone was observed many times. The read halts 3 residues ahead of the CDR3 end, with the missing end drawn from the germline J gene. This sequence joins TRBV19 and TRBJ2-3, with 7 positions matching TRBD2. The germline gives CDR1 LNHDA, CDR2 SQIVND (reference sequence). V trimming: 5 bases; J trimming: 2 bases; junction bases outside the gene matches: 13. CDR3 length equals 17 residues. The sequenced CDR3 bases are TGTGCCAGTAGTCCCCGTGGGCTAGCGGAAACCACAGATACG. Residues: CASSPRGLAETTDT. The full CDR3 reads CASSPRGLAETTDTQYF.